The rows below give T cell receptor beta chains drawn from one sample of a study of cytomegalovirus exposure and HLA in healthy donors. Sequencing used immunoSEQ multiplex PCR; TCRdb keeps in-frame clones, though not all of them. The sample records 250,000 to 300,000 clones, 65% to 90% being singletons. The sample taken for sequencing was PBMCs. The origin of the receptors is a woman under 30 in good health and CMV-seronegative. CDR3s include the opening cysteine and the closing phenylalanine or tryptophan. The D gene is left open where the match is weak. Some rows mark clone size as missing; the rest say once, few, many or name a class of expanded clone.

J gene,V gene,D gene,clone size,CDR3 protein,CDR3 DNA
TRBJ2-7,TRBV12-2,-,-,CASRPGMLQRGSYEQYF,TGTGCAAGTCGCCCCGGCATGTTGCAGCGGGGCTCCTACGAGCAGTACTTC
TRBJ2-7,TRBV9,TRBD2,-,CASRGLAGDEQYF,TGTGCCAGCAGGGGACTAGCGGGAGACGAGCAGTACTTC
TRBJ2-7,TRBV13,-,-,CASSGRRSGISYEQYF,TGTGCCAGCAGCGGCCGACGTTCGGGGATTTCCTACGAGCAGTACTTC
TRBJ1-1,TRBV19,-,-,CASSMSGRITTEAFF,TGTGCCAGTAGTATGTCAGGCAGGATCACCACTGAAGCTTTCTTT
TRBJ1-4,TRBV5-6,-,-,CASSLAKGAGEKLFF,TGTGCCAGCAGCTTGGCCAAGGGAGCGGGTGAAAAACTGTTTTTT
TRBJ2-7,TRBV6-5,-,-,CASTPGKISEQYF,TGTGCCAGCACCCCGGGAAAAATCTCCGAGCAGTACTTC
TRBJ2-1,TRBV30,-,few,CAWSPRSPEKQFF,TGTGCCTGGAGTCCCAGGTCCCCCGAGAAGCAGTTCTTC
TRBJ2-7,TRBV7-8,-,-,CASSLEAWGHAGEQYF,TGTGCCAGCAGCTTAGAGGCGTGGGGGCATGCGGGCGAGCAGTACTTC
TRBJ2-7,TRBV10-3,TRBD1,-,CAIGMTGDEQYF,TGTGCCATCGGGATGACAGGGGACGAGCAGTACTTC
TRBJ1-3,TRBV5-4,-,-,CASSPSTGNSGNTIYF,TGTGCCAGCAGCCCATCCACGGGTAACTCTGGAAACACCATATATTTT
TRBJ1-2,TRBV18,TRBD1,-,CASSPPGQGIDGYTF,TGTGCCAGCTCACCACCGGGACAGGGCATTGATGGCTACACCTTC
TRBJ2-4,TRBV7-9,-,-,CASSFPGLPNIQYF,TGTGCCAGCAGCTTTCCGGGACTCCCTAACATTCAGTACTTC
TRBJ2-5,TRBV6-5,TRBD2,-,CASSYGGGGPWETQYF,TGTGCCAGCAGTTACGGCGGGGGAGGGCCCTGGGAGACCCAGTACTTC
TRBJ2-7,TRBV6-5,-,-,CASTVSPLGSYEQYF,TGTGCCAGCACCGTATCGCCCCTAGGCTCCTACGAGCAGTACTTC
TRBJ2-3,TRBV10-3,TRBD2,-,CAISESSGSLADTQYF,TGTGCCATCAGTGAGTCTAGCGGGAGTCTGGCAGATACGCAGTATTTT
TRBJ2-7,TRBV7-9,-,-,CASTVGGGEQYF,TGTGCCAGCACCGTAGGGGGTGGGGAGCAGTACTTC